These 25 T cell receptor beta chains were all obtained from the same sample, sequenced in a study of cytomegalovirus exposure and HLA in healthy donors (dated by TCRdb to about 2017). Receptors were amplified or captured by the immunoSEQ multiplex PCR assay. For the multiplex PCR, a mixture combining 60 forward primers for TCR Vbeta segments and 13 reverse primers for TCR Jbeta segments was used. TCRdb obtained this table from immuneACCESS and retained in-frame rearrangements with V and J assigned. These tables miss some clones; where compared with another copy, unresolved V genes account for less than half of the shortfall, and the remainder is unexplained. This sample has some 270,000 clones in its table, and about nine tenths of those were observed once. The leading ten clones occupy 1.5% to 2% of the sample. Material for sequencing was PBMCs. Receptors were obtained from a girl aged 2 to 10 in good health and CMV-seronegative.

CDR3 residues: CASSLLGAGTYEQYF. CDR3 coding DNA: TGTGCCAGCAGCCTTCTGGGAGCGGGCACCTACGAGCAGTACTTC. The V and J genes are TRBV7-9 and TRBJ2-7, with a weak D call TRBD2 (6 bases). This CDR3 is built from 15 residues. V was shortened by 5 bases and J by 2 bases, with 16 bases between the two germline ends. Germline-derived CDR1 and CDR2 are SEHNR and FQNEAQ (reference sequence).

Here the CDR3 DNA reads TGCGCCAGCAGCTTGGGAGCGGTCGAGCAGTACTTC. Amino acids: CASSLGAVEQYF. This chain connects TRBV5-1 to TRBJ2-7, with D perhaps matching TRBD2 (5 bases). Germline assignment: CDR1 SGHRS and CDR2 YFSETQ. V was pared by 0 bases and J by 6 bases, with 7 bases between. CDR3 length equals 12 residues.

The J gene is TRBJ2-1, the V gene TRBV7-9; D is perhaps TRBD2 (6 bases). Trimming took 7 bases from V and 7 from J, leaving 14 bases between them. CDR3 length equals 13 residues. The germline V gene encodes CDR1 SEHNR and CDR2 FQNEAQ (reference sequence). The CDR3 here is CASTKTRQNEQFF. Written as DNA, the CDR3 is TGTGCCAGCACCAAGACTAGACAGAATGAGCAGTTCTTC.

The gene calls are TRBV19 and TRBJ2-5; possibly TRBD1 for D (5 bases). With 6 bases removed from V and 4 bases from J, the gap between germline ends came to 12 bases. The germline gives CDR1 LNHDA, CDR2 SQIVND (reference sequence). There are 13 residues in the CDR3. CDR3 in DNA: TGTGCCAGTAGAAGGTCAGGGCTAGAGACCCAGTACTTC. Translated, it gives CASRRSGLETQYF.

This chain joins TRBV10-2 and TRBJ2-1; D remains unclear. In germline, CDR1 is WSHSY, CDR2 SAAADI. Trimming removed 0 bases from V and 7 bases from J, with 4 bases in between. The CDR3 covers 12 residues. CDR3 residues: CASSESRNEQFF. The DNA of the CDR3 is TGCGCCAGCAGTGAGTCTCGGAATGAGCAGTTCTTC.

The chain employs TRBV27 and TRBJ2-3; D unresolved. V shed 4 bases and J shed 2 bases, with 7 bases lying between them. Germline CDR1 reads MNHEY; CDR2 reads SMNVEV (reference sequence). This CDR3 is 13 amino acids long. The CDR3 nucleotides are TGTGCCAGCAGTTCTACAGACACAGATACGCAGTATTTT. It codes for CASSSTDTDTQYF.

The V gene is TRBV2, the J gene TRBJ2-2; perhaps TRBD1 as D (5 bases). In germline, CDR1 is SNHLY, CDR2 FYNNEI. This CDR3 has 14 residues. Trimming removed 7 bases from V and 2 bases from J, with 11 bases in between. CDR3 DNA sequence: TGTGCCAGCATGGGGCAGAAAAACACCGGGGAGCTGTTTTTT. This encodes CASMGQKNTGELFF.

CDR3 region: CASSVTSGRVSEQFF. CDR3 coding DNA: TGTGCCAGCAGTGTAACTAGCGGGAGGGTTAGTGAGCAGTTCTTC. This sequence joins TRBV6-4 and TRBJ2-1; 13 bases are a match to TRBD2. Losses at the gene ends were 4 bases for V and 9 bases for J; bases not matched to a gene: 6. The germline V gene has CDR1 MRHNA and CDR2 SNTAGT. The CDR3 is made up of 15 amino acids.

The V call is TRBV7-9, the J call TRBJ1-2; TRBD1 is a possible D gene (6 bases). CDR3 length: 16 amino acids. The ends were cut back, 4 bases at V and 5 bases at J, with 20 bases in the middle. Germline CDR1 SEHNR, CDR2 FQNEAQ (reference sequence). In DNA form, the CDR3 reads TGTGCCAGCAGCTCAACAACAGGGAATTTATGGTATGGCTACACCTTC. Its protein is CASSSTTGNLWYGYTF.

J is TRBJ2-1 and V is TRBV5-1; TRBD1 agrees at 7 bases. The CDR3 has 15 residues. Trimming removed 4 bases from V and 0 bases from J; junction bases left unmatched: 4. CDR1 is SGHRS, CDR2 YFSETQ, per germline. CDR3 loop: CASSSAGGSYNEQFF. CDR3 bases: TGCGCCAGCAGCAGTGCAGGGGGCTCCTACAATGAGCAGTTCTTC.

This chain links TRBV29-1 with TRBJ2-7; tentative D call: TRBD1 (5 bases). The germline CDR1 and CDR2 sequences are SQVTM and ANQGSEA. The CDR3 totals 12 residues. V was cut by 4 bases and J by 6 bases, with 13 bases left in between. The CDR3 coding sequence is TGCAGCGTTGGAGCAGGGAAGGGCGAGCAGTACTTC. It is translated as CSVGAGKGEQYF.

This CDR3 reads CASSPRQGFTEAFF. CDR3 bases: TGTGCCAGCTCGCCGAGACAGGGTTTCACTGAAGCTTTCTTT. The chain has TRBV18 and TRBJ1-1, with TRBD1 matching 7 bases. Germline trimming cut 6 bases from V and 4 bases from J; bases unmatched to any gene: 8. The CDR3 sequence is 14 residues long. Germline V gives CDR1 KGHSH, CDR2 LQKENI.

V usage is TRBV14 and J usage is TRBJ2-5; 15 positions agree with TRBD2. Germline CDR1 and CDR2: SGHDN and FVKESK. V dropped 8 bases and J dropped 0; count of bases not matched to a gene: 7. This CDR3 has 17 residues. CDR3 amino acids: CASGGLAGGQYQETQYF. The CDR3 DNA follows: TGTGCCAGCGGCGGACTAGCGGGGGGGCAGTACCAAGAGACCCAGTACTTC.

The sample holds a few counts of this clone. CDR3 amino acids: CASSIRDTYEQYF. The CDR3 region has the DNA TGCGCCAGCAGCATCCGGGACACCTACGAGCAGTACTTC. This rearrangement joins TRBV5-1 to TRBJ2-7; possible D gene TRBD1, 6 bases. V lost 4 bases, J lost 2 bases, and 10 bases lay in between. Germline-derived CDR1 and CDR2 are SGHRS and YFSETQ. The CDR3 spans 13 residues.

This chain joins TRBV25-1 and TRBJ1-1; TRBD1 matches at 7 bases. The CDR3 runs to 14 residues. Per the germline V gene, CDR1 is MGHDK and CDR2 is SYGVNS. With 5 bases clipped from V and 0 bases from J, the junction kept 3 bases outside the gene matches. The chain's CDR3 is CASSQTGMNTEAFF. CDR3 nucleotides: TGTGCCAGCAGTCAGACAGGGATGAACACTGAAGCTTTCTTT.

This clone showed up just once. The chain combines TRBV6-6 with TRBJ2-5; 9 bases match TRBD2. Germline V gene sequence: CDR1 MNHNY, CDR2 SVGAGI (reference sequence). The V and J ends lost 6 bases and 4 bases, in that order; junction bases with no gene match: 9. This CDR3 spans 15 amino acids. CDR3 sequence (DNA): TGTGCCAGCAGCCTTGCTAGCGGGATAGCAGAGACCCAGTACTTC. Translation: CASSLASGIAETQYF.

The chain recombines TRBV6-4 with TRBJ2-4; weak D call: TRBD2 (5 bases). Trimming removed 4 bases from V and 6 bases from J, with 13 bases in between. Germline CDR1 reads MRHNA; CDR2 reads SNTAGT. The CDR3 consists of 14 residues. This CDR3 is CASSGEDCINIQYF. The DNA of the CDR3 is TGTGCCAGCAGTGGTGAGGACTGCATAAACATTCAGTACTTC.

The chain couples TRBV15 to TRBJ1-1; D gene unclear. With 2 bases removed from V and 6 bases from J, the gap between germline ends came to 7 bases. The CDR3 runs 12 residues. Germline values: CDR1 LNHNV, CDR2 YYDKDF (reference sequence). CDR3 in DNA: TGTGCCACCAGCAGATCCAGTTCTGAAGCTTTCTTT. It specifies CATSRSSSEAFF.

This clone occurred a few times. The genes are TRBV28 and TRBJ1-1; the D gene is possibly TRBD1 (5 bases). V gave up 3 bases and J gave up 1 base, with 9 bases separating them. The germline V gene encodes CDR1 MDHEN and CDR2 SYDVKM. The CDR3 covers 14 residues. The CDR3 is CASSLTVRNTEAFF. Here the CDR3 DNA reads TGTGCCAGCAGTTTGACAGTAAGGAACACTGAAGCTTTCTTT.

The CDR3 loop is CAWSVGTGGEAFF. Here the CDR3 DNA reads TGTGCCTGGAGTGTAGGGACAGGGGGTGAAGCTTTCTTT. This chain uses TRBV30 with TRBJ1-1; 11 positions agree with TRBD1. This CDR3 is built from 13 residues. Germline CDR1 and CDR2: GTSNPN and SVGIG (reference sequence). Losses at the gene ends were 0 bases for V and 7 bases for J; bases not matched to a gene: 1.

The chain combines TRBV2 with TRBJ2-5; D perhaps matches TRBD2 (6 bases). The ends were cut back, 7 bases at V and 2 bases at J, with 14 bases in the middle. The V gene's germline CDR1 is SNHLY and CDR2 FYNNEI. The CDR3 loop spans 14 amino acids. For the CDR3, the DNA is TGTGCCAGCAACCCAGCGGGTGCACAAGAGACCCAGTACTTC. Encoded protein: CASNPAGAQETQYF.

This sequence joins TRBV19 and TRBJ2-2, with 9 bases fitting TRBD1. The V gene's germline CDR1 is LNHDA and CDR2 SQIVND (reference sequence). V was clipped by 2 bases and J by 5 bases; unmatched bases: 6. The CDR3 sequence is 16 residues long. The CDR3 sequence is CASSISGTGKTGELFF. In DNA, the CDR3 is TGTGCCAGTAGTATATCCGGGACAGGGAAGACCGGGGAGCTGTTTTTT.

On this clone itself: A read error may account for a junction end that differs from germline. CDR3 DNA sequence: TGTGCTAGCAGCCCAGGGGGACTAGCGGGGGCAGATACGCAGTATTTT. Translated: CASSPGGLAGADTQYF. The chain links TRBV7-7 to TRBJ2-3, with 14 bases lining up with TRBD2. The germline gives CDR1 SSHAT, CDR2 FNYEAQ (reference sequence). This CDR3 is 16 amino acids long.

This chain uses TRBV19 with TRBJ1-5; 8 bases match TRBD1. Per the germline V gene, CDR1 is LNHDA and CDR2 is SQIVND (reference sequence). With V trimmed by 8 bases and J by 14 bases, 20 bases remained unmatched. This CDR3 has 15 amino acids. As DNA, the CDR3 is TGTGCCAGTGGCTCCTCTGACAGGGGTTTGGACATAGAGCATTTT. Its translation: CASGSSDRGLDIEHF.

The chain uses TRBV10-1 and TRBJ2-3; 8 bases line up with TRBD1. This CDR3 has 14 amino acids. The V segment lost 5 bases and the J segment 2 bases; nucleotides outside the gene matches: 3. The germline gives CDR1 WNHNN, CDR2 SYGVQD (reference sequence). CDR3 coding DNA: TGCGCCAGCAGTCAGACAGGGGCCACAGATACGCAGTATTTT. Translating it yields CASSQTGATDTQYF.